The clone carrying this T cell receptor beta chain was observed at least ten times. Its matching antigen is unknown. The data were taken from a study of CD8 T cells in ankylosing spondylitis. Notes on the study in general: Disease-associated clones were reportedly significantly overrepresented in matched ankylosing spondylitis synovial fluid. Blood from ankylosing spondylitis patients appeared to carry a characteristic roughly 8-variant TCR beta motif.

The V and J ends lost 4 bases and 5 bases respectively, with 8 bases between them. Germline V lookup: CDR1 KGHSH, CDR2 LQKENI. This CDR3 contains 13 residues. In TCRdb, the 5' RACE reads were re-called with MiXCR into one record per CDR3 protein. The repertoire includes around 490,000 distinct CDR3 sequences, about 5.4% of them detected once, and around 3.4% sits in the top ten. The TCR originated in a male donor with ankylosing spondylitis. The specimen sequenced was blood, either unsorted or a sorted T cell fraction (not recorded which). V usage is TRBV18 and J usage is TRBJ2-2; D not certain. The CDR3 sequence is CASSLLMTGELFF. Here the CDR3 DNA reads TGTGCCAGCTCACTACTGATGACCGGGGAGCTGTTTTTT. Together with reference TRBV18 and TRBJ2-2, the CDR3 gives the full variable domain: NAGVMQNPRHLVRRRGQEARLRCSPMKGHSHVYWYRQLPEEGLKFMVYLQKENIIDESGMPKERFSAEFPKEGPSILRIQQVVRGDSAAYFCASSLLMTGELFFGEGSRLTVL.